The 2 T cell receptor beta chains listed next were all sequenced from one sample in a study of monozygotic twins with inflammatory bowel disease. TCRdb re-analyzed the 5' RACE reads; it lists each CDR3 protein once, without DNA. This table holds approximately 400,000 distinct CDR3 sequences. Sequenced sample: blood. These receptors all come from a human donor with ulcerative colitis or Crohn's disease, or a healthy co-twin of an affected twin (not recorded which).

This sequence joins TRBV5-1 and TRBJ1-1; TCRdb gives TRBD1 as the D gene, but with no DNA this cannot be confirmed. There are 17 residues in the CDR3. CDR1 is SGHRS, CDR2 YFSETQ, per germline. The CDR3: CASSPRLTGGVGTEAFF.

V and J are TRBV4-3 and TRBJ1-4. This CDR3 is 13 amino acids long. The germline CDR1 and CDR2 sequences are LGHNA and YSLEER. CDR3: CASSLRRVEKLFF.